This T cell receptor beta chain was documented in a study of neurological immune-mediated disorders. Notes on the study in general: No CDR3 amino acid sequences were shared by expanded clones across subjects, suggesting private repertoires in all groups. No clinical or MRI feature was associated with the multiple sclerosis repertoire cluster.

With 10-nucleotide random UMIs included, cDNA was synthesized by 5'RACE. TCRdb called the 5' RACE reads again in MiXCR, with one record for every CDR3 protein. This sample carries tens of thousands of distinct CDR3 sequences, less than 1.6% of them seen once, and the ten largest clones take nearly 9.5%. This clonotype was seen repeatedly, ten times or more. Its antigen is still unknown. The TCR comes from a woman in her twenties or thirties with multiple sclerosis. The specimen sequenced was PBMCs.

Here the CDR3 reads CASRDRGYEQYF. The CDR3, as DNA: TGTGCCAGCAGGGACAGGGGCTACGAGCAGTACTTC. This sequence joins TRBV3-1 and TRBJ2-7; TRBD1 aligns across 9 bases. CDR1 LGHDT and CDR2 YNNKEL come from the germline V gene (reference sequence). The CDR3 has 12 residues. Losses at the gene ends were 6 bases for V and 3 bases for J; bases not matched to a gene: 0.